This T cell receptor beta chain was documented in a study of vaccination and CD4 T cells after COVID-19. Trimming pared 0 bases from V and 2 bases from J, leaving 9 bases between. Per germline, CDR1 MGHRA and CDR2 YSYEKL. This CDR3 region has 15 residues. To note about this clonotype: The antigen is unknown.

The treatment is: approximately 9-day PBMC culture with coronavirus spike peptide pools or control peptides (ViraFEST assay). The assay that was used to sequence DNA from cultured CD4+ T cells was the Oncomine TCR Beta short-read assay. One entry per CDR3 protein, called by TCRdb with MiXCR from the PCR reads. There are under 15,000 distinct CDR3 sequences in the sample; around 60% occur only once, and 22% lies in the top ten. This chain uses TRBV4-1 with TRBJ2-3; D not resolved. This receptor was taken from a human donor who had recovered from COVID-19. The source material was CD4+ T cells from blood, cultured in vitro. CDR3 nucleotide sequence: TGCGCCAGCAGCCAAGAACCTCTTCTCACAGATACGCAGTATTTT. This translates into CASSQEPLLTDTQYF.